Below are 15 T cell receptor beta chains sequenced from a single sample in a study of OX40 agonist ivuxolimab in advanced cancers. The library was generated by the immunoSEQ multiplex PCR assay. TCRdb carries this immuneACCESS record with in-frame sequences only. Its versions omit some clonotypes, under half of them owing to an unresolved V gene in the studies checked, with the rest unexplained. The sample table contains over 40,000 clones; only one count was recorded for around 80% of them. About 5.5% of the sample rests with the top ten. Sequencing used CD4+ or CD8+ T cells sorted from blood, obtained in a trial of the OX40 agonist ivuxolimab. These receptors were taken from an adult with an advanced solid tumor such as melanoma, head and neck, liver or kidney cancer.

In its sample, this clone was seen once. The chain couples TRBV5-5 to TRBJ1-2; 7 positions agree with TRBD1. V lost 4 bases to trimming and J lost 5 bases; unmatched junction nucleotides: 2. The CDR3 sequence is 12 residues long. Per germline, CDR1 SGHKS and CDR2 YYEKEE (reference sequence). CDR3 region: CASSTGQYGYTF. CDR3 in DNA: TGTGCCAGCAGCACGGGACAGTATGGCTACACCTTC.

This sequence joins TRBV11-1 and TRBJ2-1, with 8 bases lining up with TRBD1. The length of the CDR3 is 14 residues. V lost 8 bases to trimming and J lost 7 bases; unmatched junction nucleotides: 10. Germline assignment: CDR1 SGHAT and CDR2 FQDESV (reference sequence). The CDR3 nucleotides are TGTGCCAGCGGAATGAACAGGGGGAATAATGAGCAGTTCTTC. Protein: CASGMNRGNNEQFF.

The V and J genes are TRBV18 and TRBJ2-1; D unresolved. Trimming cost V 3 bases and J 5 bases, with 20 bases left between them. The CDR3 consists of 17 residues. Germline CDR1 and CDR2: KGHSH and LQKENI. Written as DNA, the CDR3 is TGTGCCAGCTCACCTTATATTTCGGGCTACCAGGACAATGAGCAGTTCTTC. Translating it yields CASSPYISGYQDNEQFF.

This chain links TRBV7-2 with TRBJ1-5, with 7 nucleotides matching TRBD1. Germline trimming cut 3 bases from V and 4 bases from J; bases unmatched to any gene: 3. Germline V CDR1 and CDR2: SGHTA, FQGNSA. There are 14 residues in the CDR3. DNA for the CDR3: TGTGCCAGCAGCTTGGACAGGCTTAATCAGCCCCAGCATTTT. This encodes CASSLDRLNQPQHF.

Concerning this clone itself: Sequence at one end of the junction differs from germline and may be a read error. CDR3 amino acids: CASSPIQQGGLFF. The CDR3 DNA sequence: TGTGCCAGCAGCCCGATCCAACAGGGGGGGCTGTTTTTT. The chain is built from TRBV7-6 and TRBJ2-2, with TRBD1 identical over 8 bases. Germline CDR1 and CDR2: SGHVS and FNYEAQ. This CDR3 comprises 13 residues.

This clone has only one observation. The J gene is TRBJ1-5, the V gene TRBV4-2; 7 bases are a match to TRBD1. The J segment lost 3 bases and the V segment lost 5 bases, leaving 7 bases of the junction unmatched. Germline CDR1 is LGHNA and CDR2 is YNFKEQ. The CDR3 consists of 15 residues. CDR3 sequence: CASSAWTGDNQPQHF. CDR3 in DNA: TGTGCCAGCAGCGCCTGGACAGGCGACAATCAGCCCCAGCATTTT.

The rearrangement uses TRBV11-3 and TRBJ1-3; no clear D gene. The germline gives CDR1 SGHNT, CDR2 YENEEA. The CDR3 is made up of 13 amino acids. V lost 3 bases, J lost 8 bases, and 11 bases lay in between. CDR3: CASSFMNRDTIYF. For the CDR3, the DNA is TGTGCCAGCAGCTTCATGAACCGGGACACCATATATTTT.

The rearrangement joins TRBV19 to TRBJ2-4; tentatively, D is TRBD1 (6 bases). Germline CDR1 is LNHDA and CDR2 is SQIVND (reference sequence). The CDR3 is made up of 13 amino acids. V gave up 8 bases and J gave up 8 bases, with 16 bases separating them. In DNA, the CDR3 is TGTGCCAGTTCGAGACAGGAGAGGTACATTCAGTACTTC. Its protein is CASSRQERYIQYF. Full variable domain (remainder filled in from reference TRBV19 and TRBJ2-4): DGGITQSPKYLFRKEGQNVTLSCEQNLNHDAMYWYRQDPGQGLRLIYYSQIVNDFQKGDIAEGYSVSREKKESFPLTVTSAQKNPTAFYLCASSRQERYIQYFGAGTRLSVL.

In its sample, this clone was seen a few times. Written as DNA, the CDR3 is TGTGCCAGCTCACTCCAGGGGGCGGTCTACAATGAGCAGTTCTTC. Its protein is CASSLQGAVYNEQFF. The V gene is TRBV18, the J gene TRBJ2-1; 8 nucleotides match TRBD1. This CDR3 comprises 15 residues. The germline V gene encodes CDR1 KGHSH and CDR2 LQKENI. With V trimmed by 4 bases and J by 3 bases, 5 bases remained unmatched.

This chain connects TRBV4-3 to TRBJ2-7; no clear D. This CDR3 has 13 residues. Trimming pared 3 bases from V and 1 base from J, leaving 7 bases between. From germline, CDR1 is LGHNA and CDR2 YSLEER. CDR3 amino acids: CASSHGVSYEQYF. Here the CDR3 DNA reads TGCGCCAGCAGCCATGGGGTATCCTACGAGCAGTACTTC.

This CDR3 is CASGPLGGEKLFF. Here the CDR3 DNA reads TGCGCCAGCGGGCCCCTAGGTGGTGAAAAACTGTTTTTT. The chain combines TRBV10-2 with TRBJ1-4; D uncertain. V was shortened by 8 bases and J by 7 bases, with 14 bases between the two germline ends. Germline CDR1 and CDR2: WSHSY and SAAADI. This CDR3 region has 13 residues.

V gene TRBV2 combines with J gene TRBJ2-4, with D possibly being TRBD1 (5 bases). Trimming took off 10 bases at V and 6 bases at J, with 19 bases between the two ends. The CDR3 covers 14 residues. Germline lookup yields CDR1 SNHLY and CDR2 FYNNEI. The CDR3 spells CATSTQGSLNIQYF. For the CDR3, the DNA is TGTGCCACCTCTACTCAGGGATCCCTAAACATTCAGTACTTC.

A few counts support this clone. The chain links TRBV5-1 to TRBJ1-2; 8 bases match TRBD1. The ends lost 0 bases at V and 4 bases at J; junction bases unmatched: 2. The V gene's germline CDR1 is SGHRS and CDR2 YFSETQ. This CDR3 is built from 14 residues. CDR3 sequence reads: CASSLGTGGYGYTF. CDR3 nucleotides: TGCGCCAGCAGCTTGGGTACAGGGGGCTATGGCTACACCTTC.

This chain links TRBV14 with TRBJ1-2; D is undetermined. The CDR3 is made up of 13 amino acids. Germline V gene sequence: CDR1 SGHDN, CDR2 FVKESK. Deletions cut 0 bases from V and 1 base from J, with 3 bases between. This CDR3 is CASSQDHNYGYTF. DNA of the CDR3: TGTGCCAGCAGCCAAGATCATAACTATGGCTACACCTTC.

The rearrangement joins TRBV4-2 to TRBJ2-3; D not resolved. Per germline, CDR1 LGHNA and CDR2 YNFKEQ. The CDR3 runs to 13 residues. V lost 0 bases to trimming and J lost 0 bases, with 1 base between them. The CDR3 sequence: CASSQDSTDTQYF. In DNA, the CDR3 is TGTGCCAGCAGCCAAGATAGCACAGATACGCAGTATTTT.